The 22 T cell receptor beta chains listed next were all sequenced from one sample in a study of shared clonotypes between healthy human individuals. The naive CD8 subset, CD45RO-negative cells positively selected for CCR7, excluded terminally differentiated effector memory CD45RA+ cells. Produced via immunoSEQ multiplex PCR; TCRdb's table is partial and in-frame only. The repertoire consists of about 580,000 clones, with nearly 98% occurring once and the leading ten covering 0.3% to 0.35%. The material sequenced was naive CD8+ T cells sorted from blood. These TCRs come from a man aged 25-40 years in good health.

The chain recombines TRBV18 with TRBJ2-7; D is unclear. Deletions cut 4 bases from V and 4 bases from J, with 23 bases between. The CDR3 has 17 amino acids. Per germline, CDR1 KGHSH and CDR2 LQKENI. CDR3 sequence (DNA): TGTGCCAGCTCACTCCTAATACGAGGATTCGACGGGTACGAGCAGTACTTC. This translates into CASSLLIRGFDGYEQYF.

This sequence joins TRBV5-5 and TRBJ2-7; 13 positions match TRBD2. CDR3 length equals 17 residues. From germline, CDR1 is SGHKS and CDR2 YYEKEE (reference sequence). V dropped 4 bases and J dropped 3; count of bases not matched to a gene: 10. The CDR3 sequence is CASSPGTSGTLYYEQYF. CDR3 in DNA: TGTGCCAGCAGCCCCGGGACTAGCGGGACTCTTTACTACGAGCAGTACTTC.

The rearrangement joins TRBV7-2 to TRBJ2-1; 13 bases are shared with TRBD2. V lost 4 bases to trimming and J lost 3 bases; unmatched junction nucleotides: 0. CDR1 and CDR2 from the germline V gene are SGHTA and FQGNSA. The CDR3 has 15 residues. This CDR3 is CASSWTSGSYNEQFF. CDR3 sequence (DNA): TGTGCCAGCAGCTGGACTAGCGGGAGCTACAATGAGCAGTTCTTC.

The rearrangement links TRBV27 to TRBJ2-7; a possible D gene is TRBD2 (6 bases). V was pared by 2 bases and J by 5 bases, with 13 bases between. This CDR3 is 14 amino acids long. Germline V lookup: CDR1 MNHEY, CDR2 SMNVEV (reference sequence). CDR3 protein: CASSLPGSLHEQYF. CDR3 in DNA: TGTGCCAGCAGTTTACCCGGGAGCCTCCACGAGCAGTACTTC.

CDR3 DNA: TGCGCCAGCAGTGTGACTCCGCCGCGGCTTGTCGACGAGCAGTACTTC. It is translated as CASSVTPPRLVDEQYF. V gene TRBV10-2 combines with J gene TRBJ2-7; D remains unclear. CDR1 is WSHSY, CDR2 SAAADI, per germline. The CDR3 runs to 16 residues. Trimming took 4 bases from V and 5 from J, leaving 21 bases between them.

This chain uses TRBV27 with TRBJ2-6; the D is unclear. Deletions cut 10 bases from V and 4 bases from J, with 11 bases between. The CDR3 runs to 13 residues. Per the germline V gene, CDR1 is MNHEY and CDR2 is SMNVEV (reference sequence). For the CDR3, the DNA is TGTGCCACCTTAGGTGCAGGGGCCAACGTCCTGACTTTC. Its protein is CATLGAGANVLTF.

A single count supports this clone. The V gene is TRBV6-5, the J gene TRBJ2-7; possible D gene TRBD2, 7 bases. V was shortened by 6 bases and J by 5 bases, with 17 bases between the two germline ends. Germline loops: CDR1 MNHEY, CDR2 SVGAGI. The CDR3 extends over 14 amino acids. CDR3 residues: CASREGGALDEQYF. In DNA form, the CDR3 reads TGTGCCAGCAGGGAGGGGGGGGCTTTGGACGAGCAGTACTTC.

V usage is TRBV11-2 and J usage is TRBJ2-3; TRBD1 might be the D (6 bases). This CDR3 has 15 residues. The germline V gene has CDR1 SGHAT and CDR2 FQNNGV. Trimming shortened V by 1 base and J by 2 bases, and 10 bases separated the two germline ends. The CDR3 region has the DNA TGTGCCAGCAGCTTAGTTAGGACAGCCACAGATACGCAGTATTTT. Amino acids: CASSLVRTATDTQYF. The full variable domain, in which reference TRBV11-2 and TRBJ2-3 provide the parts outside the CDR3, is EAGVAQSPRYKIIEKRQSVAFWCNPISGHATLYWYQQILGQGPKLLIQFQNNGVVDDSQLPKDRFSAERLKGVDSTLKIQPAKLEDSAVYLCASSLVRTATDTQYFGPGTRLTVL.

This clone was found once. V gene TRBV6-5 combines with J gene TRBJ2-5; D possibly matches TRBD1 or TRBD2 (6 bases each). V lost 6 bases, J lost 1 base, and 12 bases lay in between. The CDR3 runs to 14 residues. Germline loops: CDR1 MNHEY, CDR2 SVGAGI. CDR3 region: CASSPRGVQETQYF. In DNA, the CDR3 is TGTGCCAGCAGCCCGAGGGGGGTCCAAGAGACCCAGTACTTC.

The rearrangement links TRBV25-1 to TRBJ2-7; D is tentatively TRBD1 or TRBD2 (6 bases each). The V end lost 8 bases, the J end lost 2 bases, and 28 bases lay between the germline ends. The CDR3 totals 18 residues. Germline assignment: CDR1 MGHDK and CDR2 SYGVNS. The CDR3 sequence: CASLGSGAGGVWPYEQYF. The CDR3 DNA is TGTGCCAGCTTAGGGTCAGGGGCCGGGGGAGTATGGCCCTACGAGCAGTACTTC.

This chain uses TRBV6-1 with TRBJ2-3; 13 nucleotides agree with TRBD2. Germline CDR1 is MNHNS and CDR2 is SASEGT. This CDR3 has 18 residues. V shed 4 bases, J shed 1 base, and the junction held 8 bases outside the gene matches. The CDR3, as DNA: TGTGCCAGCAGTGTACTAGCGGGAGGGCCTCTGGGCACAGATACGCAGTATTTT. Protein: CASSVLAGGPLGTDTQYF.

The chain couples TRBV2 to TRBJ2-2; tentative D call: TRBD2 (7 bases). Germline V gene data show CDR1 as SNHLY and CDR2 as FYNNEI. V dropped 7 bases and J dropped 2 bases, with 26 bases sitting between them. This CDR3 is built from 19 residues. CDR3 sequence reads: CASMLGYGRGTSNTGELFF. CDR3 bases: TGTGCCAGCATGTTAGGATATGGGAGGGGGACTTCCAACACCGGGGAGCTGTTTTTT.

The chain employs TRBV6-5 and TRBJ2-1; D remains ambiguous. The germline V gene has CDR1 MNHEY and CDR2 SVGAGI. Deletions cut 6 bases from V and 5 bases from J, with 11 bases between. This CDR3 contains 13 residues. The CDR3: CASSPPADNEQFF. The CDR3 DNA sequence: TGTGCCAGCAGCCCCCCCGCGGACAATGAGCAGTTCTTC.

CDR3 protein: CASSYGGGGNEQYF. CDR3 coding DNA: TGTGCCAGCAGCTACGGCGGGGGAGGTAACGAGCAGTACTTC. This chain connects TRBV7-6 to TRBJ2-7, with 7 bases aligning to TRBD2. Unmatched junction bases numbered 8, after V lost 4 bases and J lost 5 bases. The CDR3 length is 14 residues. Germline V CDR1 and CDR2: SGHVS, FNYEAQ.

A single count supports this clone. The rearrangement links TRBV19 to TRBJ2-1; D ambiguous. The CDR3 runs to 13 residues. Trimming shortened V by 6 bases and J by 8 bases, and 14 bases separated the two germline ends. The germline CDR1 and CDR2 sequences are LNHDA and SQIVND (reference sequence). CDR3 loop: CASSLRLVHEQFF. In DNA, the CDR3 is TGTGCCAGTAGCCTCAGGCTGGTGCATGAGCAGTTCTTC.

The chain employs TRBV13 and TRBJ2-5; TRBD1 aligns across 8 bases. The CDR3 runs to 15 residues. Trimming cost V 5 bases and J 2 bases; bases outside gene matches: 7. CDR1 PRHDT and CDR2 FYEKMQ come from the germline V gene (reference sequence). The CDR3 region has the DNA TGTGCCAGCAGCCCCCGACAGGGGCTGCAAGAGACCCAGTACTTC. Residues: CASSPRQGLQETQYF.

The chain couples TRBV5-6 to TRBJ2-7, with TRBD1 matching 10 bases. Trimming at V came to 4 bases and at J to 2 bases, leaving 6 bases not matched to a gene. The CDR3 runs to 15 residues. CDR1 SGHDT and CDR2 YYEEEE come from the germline V gene. CDR3 sequence: CASSPDRGDPYEQYF. For the CDR3, the DNA is TGTGCCAGCAGCCCGGACAGGGGGGATCCCTACGAGCAGTACTTC.

DNA of the CDR3: TGTGCCAGTAGCCCGGGACAGGCTATCTATGGCTACACCTTC. It is translated as CASSPGQAIYGYTF. V is TRBV19 and J is TRBJ1-2; 8 bases line up with TRBD1. The germline V gene has CDR1 LNHDA and CDR2 SQIVND (reference sequence). CDR3 length equals 14 residues. V dropped 6 bases and J dropped 4; count of bases not matched to a gene: 7.

The rearrangement joins TRBV5-3 to TRBJ2-7, with TRBD1 identical over 7 bases. TRBV5-3 is noted as an ORF with a role that remains uncertain. The CDR3 length is 19 residues. The V segment lost 4 bases and the J segment 3 bases; nucleotides outside the gene matches: 22. This CDR3 reads CARSLKPGQPTQLNYEQYF. In DNA, the CDR3 is TGTGCCAGAAGCCTCAAGCCGGGACAGCCAACGCAACTAAACTACGAGCAGTACTTC.

The rearrangement links TRBV7-9 to TRBJ2-7, with no clear D. Between the trimmed V and J ends, which lost 5 bases and 3 bases, there was a span of 11 bases. The CDR3 is 13 residues long. Germline-derived CDR1 and CDR2 are SEHNR and FQNEAQ (reference sequence). The CDR3 region is CASSPMHGYEQYF. The CDR3 DNA reads as TGTGCCAGCAGCCCAATGCACGGCTACGAGCAGTACTTC.

The chain employs TRBV29-1 and TRBJ2-7; TRBD2 matches 8 bases. This CDR3 spans 14 amino acids. Germline lookup yields CDR1 SQVTM and CDR2 ANQGSEA. Trimming at V came to 0 bases and at J to 4 bases, leaving 5 bases not matched to a gene. The CDR3 protein is CSVEDGRGGYEQYF. For the CDR3, the DNA is TGCAGCGTTGAAGATGGTCGGGGGGGGTACGAGCAGTACTTC.

The chain couples TRBV6-5 to TRBJ2-1; no clear D. Looked up from germline, CDR1 is MNHEY and CDR2 is SVGAGI. The CDR3 is made up of 11 amino acids. Trimming pared 4 bases from V and 5 bases from J, leaving 3 bases between. The CDR3 DNA follows: TGTGCCAGCAGTTCCAACAATGAGCAGTTCTTC. Translation: CASSSNNEQFF.